Listed below are T cell receptor beta chains from one sample, sequenced in a study of beta chain features in type 1 diabetes. The data were produced by immunoSEQ multiplex PCR, yet TCRdb's version contains in-frame clones alone and is incomplete. The sample lists hundreds of thousands of clones; roughly 16% were seen once. The sequenced sample consisted of naive CD4+ T cells from blood. These receptors were collected from a man between 18 and 29 years old in good health. CDR3s leave out the opening cysteine and the closing phenylalanine or tryptophan. Each record gives: J gene, V gene, CDR3 protein.

J: TRBJ2-1; V: TRBV9; CDR3: ASSVAAGSYNEQF
J: TRBJ2-2; V: TRBV7-9; CDR3: ASSLSRDRDTGELF
J: TRBJ2-1; V: TRBV6-5; CDR3: ASSYSKGQGMQF
J: TRBJ2-5; V: TRBV18; CDR3: ASSPPGTGAKETQY
J: TRBJ1-5; V: TRBV23-1; CDR3: ASNPASASQEAQH
J: TRBJ1-2; V: TRBV29-1; CDR3: SVVQGADGYT
J: TRBJ1-4; V: TRBV30; CDR3: AWSGGLAGSWEKLF
J: TRBJ2-1; V: TRBV18; CDR3: ASSPNQGGDEQF
J: TRBJ2-1; V: TRBV7-2; CDR3: ASSLGPSGSLDEQF
J: TRBJ2-7; V: TRBV6-5; CDR3: ASRQQGASSYEQY
J: TRBJ1-1; V: TRBV29-1; CDR3: SVRKGQVNTEAF
J: TRBJ2-3; V: TRBV18; CDR3: ASQGRLTTDTQY
J: TRBJ2-2; V: TRBV5-1; CDR3: ASSPGTPNTGELF
J: TRBJ2-5; V: TRBV5-1; CDR3: ASTSGTPGETQY
J: TRBJ2-7; V: TRBV4-1; CDR3: ASSQTRDRGLSSYEQY
J: TRBJ2-3; V: TRBV6-8; CDR3: ASSYELAGGPSTDTQY
J: TRBJ1-2; V: TRBV5-1; CDR3: ASNPGLMDYGYT
J: TRBJ1-3; V: TRBV18; CDR3: ASSPPGGVSGNTIY
J: TRBJ2-2; V: TRBV14; CDR3: ASSQDLTGAGELF
J: TRBJ2-1; V: TRBV29-1; CDR3: SFTRDSYNEQF
J: TRBJ1-5; V: TRBV10-3; CDR3: AISESSQFNQPQH
J: TRBJ2-7; V: TRBV13; CDR3: ASAGTRLSEQY